This T cell receptor (beta chain) was captured by sequencing in a study of blood T cell repertoires in COVID-19. Across the whole study: Some COVID-19 samples were acute and others convalescent; all came from the United States, Italy and Spain.

Assay used: immunoSEQ multiplex PCR; TCRdb lists only in-frame clones, some missing. The sample has approximately 150,000 clones; around 82% are singletons. The CDR3 spans 16 residues. Germline CDR1 MDHEN, CDR2 SYDVKM. Trimming shortened V by 3 bases and J by 9 bases, and 21 bases separated the two germline ends. Those enrolled, adults aged roughly 18 to 90 years, came from around 24 US areas. Cohorts were determined from participant-reported clinical history. The receptor comes from a man between 45 and 60 years old in a cohort exposed to, infected with or recovered from COVID-19 (not recorded which). Specimen: PBMCs or T cells enriched from blood (not recorded which). This sequence joins TRBV28 and TRBJ2-4; TRBD1 is a possible D gene (6 bases). The CDR3 DNA follows: TGTGCCAGCAGTTTTAACCCCTTTAACAGGGCGACCATTCAGTACTTC. It specifies CASSFNPFNRATIQYF.